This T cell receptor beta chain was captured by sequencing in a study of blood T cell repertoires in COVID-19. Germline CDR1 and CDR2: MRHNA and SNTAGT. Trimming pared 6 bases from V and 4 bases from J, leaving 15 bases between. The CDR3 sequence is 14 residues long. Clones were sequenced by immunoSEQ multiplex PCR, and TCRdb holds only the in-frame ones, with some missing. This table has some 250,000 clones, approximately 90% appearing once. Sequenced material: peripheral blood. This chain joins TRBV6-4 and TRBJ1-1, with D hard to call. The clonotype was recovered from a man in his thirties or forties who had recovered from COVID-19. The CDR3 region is CASSSRDDGTEAFF. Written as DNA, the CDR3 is TGTGCCAGCAGCTCGAGGGATGACGGCACTGAAGCTTTCTTT.